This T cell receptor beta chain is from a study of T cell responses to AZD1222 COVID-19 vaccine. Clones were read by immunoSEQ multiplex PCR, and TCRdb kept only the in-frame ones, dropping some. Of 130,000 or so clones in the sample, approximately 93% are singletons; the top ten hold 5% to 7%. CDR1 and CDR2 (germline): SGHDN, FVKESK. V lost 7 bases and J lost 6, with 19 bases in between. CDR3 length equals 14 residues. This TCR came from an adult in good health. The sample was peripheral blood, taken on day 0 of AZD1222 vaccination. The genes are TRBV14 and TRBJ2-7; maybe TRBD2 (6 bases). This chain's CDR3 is CASMPGTGLGEQYF. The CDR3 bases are TGTGCCAGCATGCCCGGAACGGGACTGGGCGAGCAGTACTTC.